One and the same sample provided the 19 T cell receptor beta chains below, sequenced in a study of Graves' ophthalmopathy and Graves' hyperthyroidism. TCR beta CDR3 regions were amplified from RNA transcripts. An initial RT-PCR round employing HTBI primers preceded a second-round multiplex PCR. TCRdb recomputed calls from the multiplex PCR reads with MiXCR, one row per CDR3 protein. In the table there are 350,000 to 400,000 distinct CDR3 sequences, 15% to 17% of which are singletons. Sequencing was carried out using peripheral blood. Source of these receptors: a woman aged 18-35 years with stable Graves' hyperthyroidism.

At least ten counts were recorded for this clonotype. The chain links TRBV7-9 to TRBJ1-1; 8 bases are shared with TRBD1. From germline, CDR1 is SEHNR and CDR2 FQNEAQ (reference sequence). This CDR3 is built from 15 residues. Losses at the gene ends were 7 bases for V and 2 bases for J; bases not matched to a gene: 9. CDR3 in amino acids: CASIQQGGVNTEAFF. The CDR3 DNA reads TGTGCCAGCATCCAACAGGGGGGCGTTAACACTGAAGCTTTCTTT.

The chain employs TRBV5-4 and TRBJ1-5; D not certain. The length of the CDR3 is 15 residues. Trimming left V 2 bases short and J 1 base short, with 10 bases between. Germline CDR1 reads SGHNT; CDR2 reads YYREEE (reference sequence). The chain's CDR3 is CASSLDGVSNQPQHF. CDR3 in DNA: TGTGCCAGCAGCTTAGACGGGGTAAGCAATCAGCCCCAGCATTTT.

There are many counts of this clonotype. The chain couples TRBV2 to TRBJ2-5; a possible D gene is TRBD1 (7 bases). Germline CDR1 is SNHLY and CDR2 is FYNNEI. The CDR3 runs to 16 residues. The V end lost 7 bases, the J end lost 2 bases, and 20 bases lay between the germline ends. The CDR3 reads CASMSRAGGLQETQYF. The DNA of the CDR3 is TGTGCCAGCATGAGCAGAGCAGGGGGACTTCAAGAGACCCAGTACTTC.

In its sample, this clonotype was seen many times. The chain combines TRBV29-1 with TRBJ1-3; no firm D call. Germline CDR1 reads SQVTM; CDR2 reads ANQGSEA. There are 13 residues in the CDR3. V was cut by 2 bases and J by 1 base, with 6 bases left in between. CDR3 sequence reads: CSVEKGSGNTIYF. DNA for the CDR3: TGCAGCGTTGAAAAAGGTTCTGGAAACACCATATATTTT. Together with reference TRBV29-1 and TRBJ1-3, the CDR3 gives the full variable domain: SAVISQKPSRDICQRGTSLTIQCQVDSQVTMMFWYRQQPGQSLTLIATANQGSEATYESGFVIDKFPISRPNLTFSTLTVSNMSPEDSSIYLCSVEKGSGNTIYFGEGSWLTVV.

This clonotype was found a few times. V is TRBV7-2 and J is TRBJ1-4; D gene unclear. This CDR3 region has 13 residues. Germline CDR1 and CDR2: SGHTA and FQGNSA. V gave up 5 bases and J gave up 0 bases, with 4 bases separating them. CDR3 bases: TGTGCCAGCAGCCTTTCAACTAATGAAAAACTGTTTTTT. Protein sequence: CASSLSTNEKLFF.

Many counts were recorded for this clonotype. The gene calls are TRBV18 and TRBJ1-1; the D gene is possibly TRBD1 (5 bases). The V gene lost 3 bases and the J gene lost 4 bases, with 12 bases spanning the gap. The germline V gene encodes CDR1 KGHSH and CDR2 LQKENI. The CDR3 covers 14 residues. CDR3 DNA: TGTGCCAGCTCACCTACCTGGGGGATCACTGAAGCTTTCTTT. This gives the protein CASSPTWGITEAFF.

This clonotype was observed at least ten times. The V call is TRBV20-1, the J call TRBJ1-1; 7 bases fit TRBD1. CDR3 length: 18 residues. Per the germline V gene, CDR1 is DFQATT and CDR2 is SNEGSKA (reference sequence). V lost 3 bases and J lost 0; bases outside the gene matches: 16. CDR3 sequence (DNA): TGCAGTGCTAGTCCGTCCTGGGCAGGGGGTTTTTTGAACACTGAAGCTTTCTTT. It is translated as CSASPSWAGGFLNTEAFF.

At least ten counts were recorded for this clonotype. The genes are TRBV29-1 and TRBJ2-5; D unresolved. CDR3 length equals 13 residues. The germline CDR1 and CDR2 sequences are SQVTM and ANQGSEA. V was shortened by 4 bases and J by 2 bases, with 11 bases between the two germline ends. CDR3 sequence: CSVVEFLQETQYF. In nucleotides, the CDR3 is TGCAGCGTTGTGGAATTCCTTCAAGAGACCCAGTACTTC. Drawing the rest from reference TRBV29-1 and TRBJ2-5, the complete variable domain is SAVISQKPSRDICQRGTSLTIQCQVDSQVTMMFWYRQQPGQSLTLIATANQGSEATYESGFVIDKFPISRPNLTFSTLTVSNMSPEDSSIYLCSVVEFLQETQYFGPGTRLLVL.

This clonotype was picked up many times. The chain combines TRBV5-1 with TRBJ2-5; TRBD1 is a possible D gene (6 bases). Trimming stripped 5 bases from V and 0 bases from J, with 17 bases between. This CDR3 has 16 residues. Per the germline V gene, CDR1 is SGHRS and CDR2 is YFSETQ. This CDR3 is CASRDGQFEYQETQYF. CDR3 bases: TGCGCCAGCAGAGACGGACAGTTCGAGTACCAAGAGACCCAGTACTTC.

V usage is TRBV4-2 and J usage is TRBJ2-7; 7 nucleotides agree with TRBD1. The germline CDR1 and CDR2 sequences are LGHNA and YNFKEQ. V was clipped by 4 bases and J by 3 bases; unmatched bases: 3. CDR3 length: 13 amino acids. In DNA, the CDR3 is TGTGCCAGCAGCCGACGACAGGGCTACGAGCAGTACTTC. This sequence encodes CASSRRQGYEQYF.

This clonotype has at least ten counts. The CDR3, as DNA: TGTGCCAGCAGCTCCAGGGCAGGGGGCGCCTACGAGCAGTACTTC. As protein: CASSSRAGGAYEQYF. The J gene is TRBJ2-7, the V gene TRBV7-2; 8 bases line up with TRBD1. CDR1 SGHTA and CDR2 FQGNSA come from the germline V gene. The length of the CDR3 is 15 residues. V shed 4 bases, J shed 2 bases, and the junction held 7 bases outside the gene matches.

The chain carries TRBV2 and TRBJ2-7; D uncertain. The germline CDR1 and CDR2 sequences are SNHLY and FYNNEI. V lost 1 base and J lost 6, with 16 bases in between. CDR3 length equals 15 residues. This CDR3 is CASSEEEFALAEQYF. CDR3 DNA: TGTGCCAGCAGTGAAGAGGAGTTTGCCCTGGCCGAGCAGTACTTC.

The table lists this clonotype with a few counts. The CDR3 region is CASKTGHRGNEKLFF. The CDR3 nucleotides are TGTGCCAGCAAGACGGGACATAGAGGCAATGAAAAACTGTTTTTT. The chain employs TRBV6-1 and TRBJ1-4, with D perhaps TRBD1 (6 bases). Germline loops: CDR1 MNHNS, CDR2 SASEGT. V lost 7 bases to trimming and J lost 5 bases, with 17 bases between them. The CDR3 runs 15 residues.

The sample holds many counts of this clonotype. This CDR3 is CASSPTGTGTYEQYF. CDR3 DNA sequence: TGTGCCAGCAGCCCCACCGGGACAGGGACCTACGAGCAGTACTTC. The chain recombines TRBV6-2 or TRBV6-3 with TRBJ2-7, with TRBD1 identical over 9 bases. Germline V lookup: CDR1 MNHEY, CDR2 SVGEGT. After removal of 6 bases from V and 2 bases from J, the junction contained 8 bases not matched to a gene. The CDR3 length is 15 residues.

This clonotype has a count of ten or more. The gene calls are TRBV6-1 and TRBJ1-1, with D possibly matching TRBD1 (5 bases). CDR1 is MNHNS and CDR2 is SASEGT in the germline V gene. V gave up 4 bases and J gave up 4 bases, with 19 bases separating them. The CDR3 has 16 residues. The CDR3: CASSAILGGAGTEAFF. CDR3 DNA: TGTGCCAGCAGTGCTATCCTGGGAGGGGCGGGCACTGAAGCTTTCTTT.

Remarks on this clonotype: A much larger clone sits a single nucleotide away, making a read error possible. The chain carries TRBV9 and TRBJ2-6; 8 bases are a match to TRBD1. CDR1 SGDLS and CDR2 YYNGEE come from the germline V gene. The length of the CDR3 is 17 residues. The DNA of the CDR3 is TGTGCCGGCAGCGATAGACAGGGGATCTCTGGGGCCAACGTCCTGACTTTC. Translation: CAGSDRQGISGANVLTF.

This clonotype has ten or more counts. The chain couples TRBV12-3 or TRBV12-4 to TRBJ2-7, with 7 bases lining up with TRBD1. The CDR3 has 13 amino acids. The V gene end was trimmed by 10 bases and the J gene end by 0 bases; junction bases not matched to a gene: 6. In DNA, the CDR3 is TGTGCCACGGGCAGGGGGAACTCCTACGAGCAGTACTTC. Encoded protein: CATGRGNSYEQYF.

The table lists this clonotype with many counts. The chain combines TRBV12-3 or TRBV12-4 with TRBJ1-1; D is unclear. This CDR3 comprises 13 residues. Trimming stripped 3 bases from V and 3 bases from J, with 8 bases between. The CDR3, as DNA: TGTGCCAGCAGTTTTAATAGGCACACTGAAGCTTTCTTT. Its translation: CASSFNRHTEAFF.

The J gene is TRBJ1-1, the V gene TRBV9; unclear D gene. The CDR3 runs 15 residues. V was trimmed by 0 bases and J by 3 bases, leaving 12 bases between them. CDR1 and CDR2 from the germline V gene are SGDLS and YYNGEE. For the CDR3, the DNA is TGTGCCAGCAGCGTAGATGGCAGAATTCACACTGAAGCTTTCTTT. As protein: CASSVDGRIHTEAFF. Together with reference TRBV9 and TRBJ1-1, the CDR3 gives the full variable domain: DSGVTQTPKHLITATGQRVTLRCSPRSGDLSVYWYQQSLDQGLQFLIQYYNGEERAKGNILERFSAQQFPDLHSELNLSSLELGDSALYFCASSVDGRIHTEAFFGQGTRLTVV.